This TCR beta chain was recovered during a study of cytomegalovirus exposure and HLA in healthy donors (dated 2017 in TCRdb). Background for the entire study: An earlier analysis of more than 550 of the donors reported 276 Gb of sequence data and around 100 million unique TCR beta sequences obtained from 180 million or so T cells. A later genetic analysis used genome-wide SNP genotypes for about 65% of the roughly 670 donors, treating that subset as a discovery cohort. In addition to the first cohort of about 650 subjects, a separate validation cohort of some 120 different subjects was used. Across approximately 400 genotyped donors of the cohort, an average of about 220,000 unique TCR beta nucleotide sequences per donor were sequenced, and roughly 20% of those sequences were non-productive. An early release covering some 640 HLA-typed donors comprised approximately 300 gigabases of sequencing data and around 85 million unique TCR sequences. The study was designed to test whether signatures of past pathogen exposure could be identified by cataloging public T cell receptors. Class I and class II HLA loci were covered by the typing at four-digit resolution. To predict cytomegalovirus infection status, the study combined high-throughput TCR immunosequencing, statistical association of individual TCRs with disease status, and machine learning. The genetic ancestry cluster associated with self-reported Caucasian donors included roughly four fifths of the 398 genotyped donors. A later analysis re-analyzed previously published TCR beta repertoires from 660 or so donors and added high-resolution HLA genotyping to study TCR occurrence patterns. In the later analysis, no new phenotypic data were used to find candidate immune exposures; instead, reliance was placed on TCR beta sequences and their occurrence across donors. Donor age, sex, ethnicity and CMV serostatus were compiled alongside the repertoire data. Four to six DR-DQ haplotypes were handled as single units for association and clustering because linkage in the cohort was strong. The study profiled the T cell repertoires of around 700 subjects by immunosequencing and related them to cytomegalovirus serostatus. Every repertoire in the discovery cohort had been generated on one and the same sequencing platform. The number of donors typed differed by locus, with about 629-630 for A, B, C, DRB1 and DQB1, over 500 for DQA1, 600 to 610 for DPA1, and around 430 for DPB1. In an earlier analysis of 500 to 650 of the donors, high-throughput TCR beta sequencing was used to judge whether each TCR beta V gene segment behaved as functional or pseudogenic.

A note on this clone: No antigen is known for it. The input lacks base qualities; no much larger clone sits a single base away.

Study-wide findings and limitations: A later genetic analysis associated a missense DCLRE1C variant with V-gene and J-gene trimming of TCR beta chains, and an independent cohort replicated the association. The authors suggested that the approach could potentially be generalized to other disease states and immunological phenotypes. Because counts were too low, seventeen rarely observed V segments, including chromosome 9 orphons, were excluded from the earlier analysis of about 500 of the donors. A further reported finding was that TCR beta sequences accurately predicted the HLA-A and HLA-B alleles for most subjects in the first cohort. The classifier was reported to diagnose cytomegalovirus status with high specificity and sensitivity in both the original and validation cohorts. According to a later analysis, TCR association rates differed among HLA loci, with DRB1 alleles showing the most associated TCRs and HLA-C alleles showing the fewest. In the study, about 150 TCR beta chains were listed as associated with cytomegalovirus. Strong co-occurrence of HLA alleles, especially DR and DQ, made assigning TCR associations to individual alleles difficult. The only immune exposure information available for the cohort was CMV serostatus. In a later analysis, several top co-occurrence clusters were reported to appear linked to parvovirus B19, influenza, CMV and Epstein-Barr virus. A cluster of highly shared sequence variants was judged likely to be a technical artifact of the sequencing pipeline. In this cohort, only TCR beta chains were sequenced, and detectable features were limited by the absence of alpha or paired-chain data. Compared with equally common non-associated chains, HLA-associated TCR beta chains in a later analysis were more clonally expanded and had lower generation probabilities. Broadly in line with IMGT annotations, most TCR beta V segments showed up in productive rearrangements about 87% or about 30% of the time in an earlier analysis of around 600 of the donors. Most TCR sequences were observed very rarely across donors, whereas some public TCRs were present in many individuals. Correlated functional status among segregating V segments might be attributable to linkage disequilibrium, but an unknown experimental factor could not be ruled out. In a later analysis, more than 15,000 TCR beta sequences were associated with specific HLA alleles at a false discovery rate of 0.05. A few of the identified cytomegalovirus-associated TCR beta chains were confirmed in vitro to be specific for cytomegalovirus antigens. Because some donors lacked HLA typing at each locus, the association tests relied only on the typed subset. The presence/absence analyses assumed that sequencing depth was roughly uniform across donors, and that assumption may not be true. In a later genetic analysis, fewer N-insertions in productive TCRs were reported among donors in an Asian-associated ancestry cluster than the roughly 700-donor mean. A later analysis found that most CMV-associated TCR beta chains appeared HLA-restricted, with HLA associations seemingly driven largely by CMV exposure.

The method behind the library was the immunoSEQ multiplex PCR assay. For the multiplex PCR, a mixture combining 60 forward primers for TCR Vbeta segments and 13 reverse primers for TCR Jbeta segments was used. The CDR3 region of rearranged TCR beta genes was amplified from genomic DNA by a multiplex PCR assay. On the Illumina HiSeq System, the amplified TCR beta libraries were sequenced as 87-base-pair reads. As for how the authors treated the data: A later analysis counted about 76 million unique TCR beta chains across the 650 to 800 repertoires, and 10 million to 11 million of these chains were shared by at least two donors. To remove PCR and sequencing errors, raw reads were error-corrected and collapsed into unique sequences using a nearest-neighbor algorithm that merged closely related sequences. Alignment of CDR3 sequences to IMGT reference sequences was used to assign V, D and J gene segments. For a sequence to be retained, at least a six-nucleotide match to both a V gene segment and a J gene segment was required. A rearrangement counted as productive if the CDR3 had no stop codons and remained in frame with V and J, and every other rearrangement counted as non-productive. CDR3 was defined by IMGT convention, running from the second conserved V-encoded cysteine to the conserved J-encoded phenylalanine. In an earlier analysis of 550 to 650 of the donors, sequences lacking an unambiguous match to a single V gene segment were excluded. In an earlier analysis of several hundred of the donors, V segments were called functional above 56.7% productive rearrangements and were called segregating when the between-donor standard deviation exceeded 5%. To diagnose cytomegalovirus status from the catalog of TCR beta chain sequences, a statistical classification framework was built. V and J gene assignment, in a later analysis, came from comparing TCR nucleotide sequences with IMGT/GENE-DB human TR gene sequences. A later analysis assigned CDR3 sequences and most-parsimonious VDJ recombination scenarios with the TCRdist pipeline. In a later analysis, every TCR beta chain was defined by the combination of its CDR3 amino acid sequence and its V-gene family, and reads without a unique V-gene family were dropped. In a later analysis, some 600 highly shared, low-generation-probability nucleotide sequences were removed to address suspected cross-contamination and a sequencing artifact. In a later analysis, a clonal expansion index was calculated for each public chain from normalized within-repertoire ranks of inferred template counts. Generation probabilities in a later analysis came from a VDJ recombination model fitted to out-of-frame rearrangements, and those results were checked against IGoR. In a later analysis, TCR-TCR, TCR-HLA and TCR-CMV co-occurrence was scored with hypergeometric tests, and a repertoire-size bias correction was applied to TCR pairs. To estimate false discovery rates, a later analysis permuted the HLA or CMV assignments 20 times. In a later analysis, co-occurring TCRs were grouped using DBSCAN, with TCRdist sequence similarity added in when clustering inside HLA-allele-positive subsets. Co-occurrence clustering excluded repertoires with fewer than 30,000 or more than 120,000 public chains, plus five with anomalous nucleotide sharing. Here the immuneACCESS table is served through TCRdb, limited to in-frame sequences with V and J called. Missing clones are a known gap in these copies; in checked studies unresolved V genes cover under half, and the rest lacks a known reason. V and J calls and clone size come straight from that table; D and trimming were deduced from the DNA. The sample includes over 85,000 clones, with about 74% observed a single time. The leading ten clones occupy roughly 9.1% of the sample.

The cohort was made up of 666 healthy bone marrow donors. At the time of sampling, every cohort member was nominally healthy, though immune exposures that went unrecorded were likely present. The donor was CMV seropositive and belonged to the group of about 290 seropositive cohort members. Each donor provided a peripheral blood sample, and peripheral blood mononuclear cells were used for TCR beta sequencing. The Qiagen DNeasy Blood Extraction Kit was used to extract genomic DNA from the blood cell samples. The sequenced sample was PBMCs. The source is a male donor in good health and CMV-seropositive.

The CDR3 region: CAISSGGEWEKLFF. The sequenced DNA: TGTGCCATCAGCTCGGGGGGGGAATGGGAAAAACTGTTTTTT. In this chain, TRBV10-3 is recombined with TRBJ1-4; perhaps TRBD1 is the D gene, with 5 bases matching. CDR1 and CDR2, per the germline V gene, are ENHRY and SYGVKD. From the cysteine up to the phenylalanine, the CDR3 has a length of 14 residues. Only CDR3 DNA remains: 42 bases, in frame from the first base. Cut back by 6 bases and 8 bases, the V and J ends lie 16 bases apart.